Listed here are 27 T cell receptor beta chains from one sample, sequenced in a study of T cell responses to AZD1222 COVID-19 vaccine. Repertoires were generated with immunoSEQ multiplex PCR, while TCRdb's copy carries only in-frame clones and drops some. The sample shows tens of thousands of clones, about 91% of them seen only once. The sequencing here drew on peripheral blood, taken 28 days after the second AZD1222 dose. The receptor source for this set is an adult who received the AZD1222 COVID-19 vaccine.

The chain is built from TRBV19 and TRBJ2-2; D may match TRBD1 or TRBD2 (6 bases each). Germline V gives CDR1 LNHDA, CDR2 SQIVND (reference sequence). V shed 6 bases and J shed 7 bases, with 18 bases lying between them. CDR3 size: 15 residues. CDR3 DNA sequence: TGTGCCAGTAGCGCCGCTTGGGGGGCGCGCGGGGAGCTGTTTTTT. Encoded protein: CASSAAWGARGELFF.

The chain employs TRBV5-1 and TRBJ2-3; 8 bases are a match to TRBD1. Trimming took 0 bases from V and 1 from J; bases not matched to a gene: 7. CDR3 size: 17 residues. CDR1 is SGHRS, CDR2 YFSETQ, per germline. The CDR3 is CASSLERTGIGTDTQYF. DNA of the CDR3: TGCGCCAGCAGCTTGGAGCGGACAGGGATAGGCACAGATACGCAGTATTTT.

The J gene is TRBJ1-5, the V gene TRBV7-8; D remains ambiguous. This CDR3 has 14 residues. Trimming removed 1 base at V and 1 base at J, with 5 bases between. The germline CDR1 and CDR2 sequences are SGHVS and FQNEAQ. In nucleotides, the CDR3 is TGTGCCAGCAGCTTAGGTGCCAGCAATCAGCCCCAGCATTTT. This translates into CASSLGASNQPQHF.

This chain connects TRBV2 to TRBJ2-3, with a weak D call TRBD2 (6 bases). Germline assignment: CDR1 SNHLY and CDR2 FYNNEI. V lost 0 bases, J lost 1 base, and 11 bases lay in between. The CDR3 loop spans 16 amino acids. In DNA, the CDR3 is TGTGCCAGCAGTGAAGCGCGGGGCTTACGCACAGATACGCAGTATTTT. Translation gives CASSEARGLRTDTQYF.

This clone was found once. The chain combines TRBV19 with TRBJ1-2; 8 bases map to TRBD1. V shed 4 bases and J 3 bases; nucleotides not matched to a gene: 7. Germline values: CDR1 LNHDA, CDR2 SQIVND (reference sequence). There are 15 residues in the CDR3. The CDR3 protein is CASSTGTGWDYGYTF. CDR3 DNA: TGTGCCAGTAGTACCGGGACAGGCTGGGACTATGGCTACACCTTC.

The chain couples TRBV11-3 to TRBJ2-2; 8 bases align to TRBD2. V dropped 5 bases and J dropped 1; count of bases not matched to a gene: 3. In germline, CDR1 is SGHNT, CDR2 YENEEA. The CDR3 covers 15 residues. The CDR3 is CASSPGTRNTGELFF. The CDR3 coding sequence is TGTGCCAGCAGCCCAGGGACTAGGAACACCGGGGAGCTGTTTTTT.

The chain couples TRBV5-1 to TRBJ1-3, with D tentatively TRBD1 (6 bases). The ends were cut back, 0 bases at V and 7 bases at J, with 14 bases in the middle. Germline loops: CDR1 SGHRS, CDR2 YFSETQ. The CDR3 loop spans 15 amino acids. CDR3 loop: CASSLDGGPSNTIYF. The CDR3 DNA sequence: TGCGCCAGCAGCTTGGATGGGGGCCCATCGAACACCATATATTTT.

The rearrangement uses TRBV19 and TRBJ2-4, with 8 bases aligning to TRBD2. V shed 6 bases and J 4 bases; nucleotides not matched to a gene: 11. The CDR3 consists of 16 residues. The germline CDR1 and CDR2 sequences are LNHDA and SQIVND (reference sequence). CDR3 DNA sequence: TGTGCCAGTAGGACACTAGCGGAGCCTCAAAAAAACATTCAGTACTTC. This gives the protein CASRTLAEPQKNIQYF.

The chain uses TRBV25-1 and TRBJ2-1, with a possible D match to TRBD2 (6 bases). Germline assignment: CDR1 MGHDK and CDR2 SYGVNS. Trimming took off 3 bases at V and 9 bases at J, with 12 bases between the two ends. The CDR3 consists of 13 residues. CDR3 region: CASSEMGLSEQFF. CDR3 nucleotides: TGTGCCAGCAGTGAGATGGGACTCAGTGAGCAGTTCTTC.

The V call is TRBV11-3, the J call TRBJ1-1; 8 bases line up with TRBD1. Germline trimming cut 5 bases from V and 1 base from J; bases unmatched to any gene: 9. This CDR3 has 16 residues. CDR1 and CDR2 from the germline V gene are SGHNT and YENEEA. CDR3 loop: CASSRETGAANTEAFF. CDR3 bases: TGTGCCAGCAGCCGGGAGACAGGGGCGGCGAACACTGAAGCTTTCTTT.

The CDR3 is CASSLVPTGILYGYTF. In nucleotides, the CDR3 is TGTGCCAGCAGTTTGGTCCCTACAGGGATCCTCTATGGCTACACCTTC. V is TRBV27 and J is TRBJ1-2; possible D gene TRBD1, 6 bases. The CDR3 is 16 amino acids. The germline CDR1 and CDR2 sequences are MNHEY and SMNVEV (reference sequence). V was clipped by 3 bases and J by 4 bases, with 18 bases between them.

The rearrangement links TRBV28 to TRBJ2-1; 8 bases match TRBD2. In germline, CDR1 is MDHEN, CDR2 SYDVKM. This CDR3 spans 14 amino acids. The V segment lost 7 bases and the J segment 8 bases; nucleotides outside the gene matches: 10. The CDR3, as DNA: TGTGCCAGCACCTCCGGGGGGGCACAATATGAGCAGTTCTTC. Encoded protein: CASTSGGAQYEQFF.

The J gene is TRBJ2-7, the V gene TRBV7-2, with a possible D match to TRBD1 (5 bases). The CDR3 runs to 15 residues. Trimming took 1 base from V and 2 from J, leaving 12 bases between them. CDR1 and CDR2 (germline): SGHTA, FQGNSA. CDR3 DNA: TGTGCCAGCAGCTTAGAAGGGGCCGGACCCTACGAGCAGTACTTC. Encoded protein: CASSLEGAGPYEQYF.

This CDR3 is CASSLSASAFDEQYF. The CDR3 DNA is TGTGCCAGCAGCTTAAGCGCGTCAGCCTTTGACGAGCAGTACTTC. The rearrangement links TRBV5-4 to TRBJ2-7; D gene unclear. The CDR3 spans 15 residues. Per the germline V gene, CDR1 is SGHNT and CDR2 is YYREEE (reference sequence). V shed 2 bases and J shed 5 bases, with 17 bases lying between them.

In its sample, this clone was seen a few times. The J gene is TRBJ2-7, the V gene TRBV19, with D unclear. The CDR3 covers 13 residues. V gave up 2 bases and J gave up 1 base, with 6 bases separating them. CDR1 and CDR2 (germline): LNHDA, SQIVND (reference sequence). The CDR3 DNA reads TGTGCCAGTAGTATAAGCATTTCCTACGAGCAGTACTTC. As protein: CASSISISYEQYF.

This clone is a singleton in its sample. J is TRBJ1-1 and V is TRBV2, with D uncertain. Germline V gives CDR1 SNHLY, CDR2 FYNNEI. V dropped 8 bases and J dropped 0 bases, with 10 bases sitting between them. The length of the CDR3 is 13 residues. This CDR3 is CASSLGMNTEAFF. In DNA, the CDR3 is TGTGCCAGCTCGTTGGGGATGAACACTGAAGCTTTCTTT.

This clone was recorded only once. The rearrangement joins TRBV11-1 to TRBJ1-2; tentatively, D is TRBD1 (6 bases). Germline V gene data show CDR1 as SGHAT and CDR2 as FQDESV (reference sequence). The V and J ends lost 0 bases and 2 bases respectively, with 10 bases between them. The CDR3 spans 15 residues. CDR3 region: CASSLAGAANYGYTF. The CDR3, as DNA: TGTGCCAGCAGCTTAGCGGGGGCCGCCAACTATGGCTACACCTTC.

The J gene is TRBJ2-2, the V gene TRBV5-4, with D uncertain. Trimming left V 0 bases short and J 2 bases short, with 11 bases between. Germline assignment: CDR1 SGHNT and CDR2 YYREEE (reference sequence). The CDR3 covers 16 residues. The CDR3 region has the DNA TGTGCCAGCAGCTTGGGGCTGAATAAAAACACCGGGGAGCTGTTTTTT. It encodes CASSLGLNKNTGELFF.

Only a few counts were recorded for this clone. The chain recombines TRBV27 with TRBJ1-2; 7 positions match TRBD1. Germline CDR1 reads MNHEY; CDR2 reads SMNVEV (reference sequence). The V segment lost 5 bases and the J segment 0 bases; nucleotides outside the gene matches: 6. The length of the CDR3 is 15 residues. DNA for the CDR3: TGTGCCAGCAGTGACTTCAGGGGGGCTAACTATGGCTACACCTTC. Translating gives CASSDFRGANYGYTF.

V usage is TRBV30 and J usage is TRBJ2-3; D tentatively fits TRBD1 or TRBD2 (5 bases each). Trimming removed 7 bases from V and 0 bases from J, with 20 bases in between. The CDR3 is made up of 16 amino acids. Germline V gene data show CDR1 as GTSNPN and CDR2 as SVGIG (reference sequence). CDR3 coding DNA: TGTGCCTCCGGGACCGCCTCGGGGTACAGCACAGATACGCAGTATTTT. Its protein is CASGTASGYSTDTQYF.

The chain is built from TRBV18 and TRBJ1-1; D is uncertain. V lost 1 base and J lost 5, with 14 bases in between. This CDR3 spans 15 amino acids. Germline V gene data show CDR1 as KGHSH and CDR2 as LQKENI. The CDR3 region is CASSPLGRRETEAFF. CDR3 in DNA: TGTGCCAGCTCACCACTGGGGAGGAGGGAAACTGAAGCTTTCTTT.

The chain carries TRBV7-2 and TRBJ2-7; D not resolved. CDR3 length: 13 amino acids. Germline-derived CDR1 and CDR2 are SGHTA and FQGNSA. Between the trimmed V and J ends, which lost 5 bases and 4 bases, there was a span of 12 bases. CDR3 DNA: TGTGCCAGCAGCCCCCGACGGACGTACGAGCAGTACTTC. This translates into CASSPRRTYEQYF. Full variable domain (outside the CDR3, taken from reference TRBV7-2 and TRBJ2-7): GAGVSQSPSNKVTEKGKDVELRCDPISGHTALYWYRQSLGQGLEFLIYFQGNSAPDKSGLPSDRFSAERTGGSVSTLTIQRTQQEDSAVYLCASSPRRTYEQYFGPGTRLTVT.

The J gene is TRBJ1-5, the V gene TRBV7-9, with 12 nucleotides matching TRBD1. The junction had 4 bases not matched to a gene; V was cut back by 5 bases and J by 2 bases. The germline CDR1 and CDR2 sequences are SEHNR and FQNEAQ (reference sequence). The CDR3 loop spans 16 amino acids. The CDR3 coding sequence is TGTGCCAGCAGCCCCGGGACAGGGGGCGGCAATCAGCCCCAGCATTTT. As protein: CASSPGTGGGNQPQHF.

The chain recombines TRBV19 with TRBJ1-3, with D uncertain. V lost 8 bases and J lost 0, with 11 bases in between. The CDR3 loop spans 14 amino acids. CDR1 and CDR2 from the germline V gene are LNHDA and SQIVND (reference sequence). The CDR3 loop reads CASSGLNSGNTIYF. The CDR3 DNA is TGTGCCAGTTCTGGACTGAACTCTGGAAACACCATATATTTT.

The chain has TRBV18 and TRBJ2-3; TRBD2 matches at 11 bases. The CDR3 has 16 residues. V shed 6 bases, J shed 4 bases, and the junction held 9 bases outside the gene matches. In germline, CDR1 is KGHSH, CDR2 LQKENI. The CDR3 spells CASSPLAGGRSDTQYF. The CDR3 DNA reads as TGTGCCAGCTCCCCCTTAGCGGGGGGGCGGTCAGATACGCAGTATTTT.

V and J are TRBV9 and TRBJ1-2; D remains unclear. The CDR3 totals 12 residues. The ends were cut back, 6 bases at V and 3 bases at J, with 9 bases in the middle. The germline gives CDR1 SGDLS, CDR2 YYNGEE. CDR3 nucleotide sequence: TGTGCCAGCACCGACCTATACTATGGCTACACCTTC. It codes for CASTDLYYGYTF. The full variable domain, its missing parts supplied by reference TRBV9 and TRBJ1-2, is DSGVTQTPKHLITATGQRVTLRCSPRSGDLSVYWYQQSLDQGLQFLIQYYNGEERAKGNILERFSAQQFPDLHSELNLSSLELGDSALYFCASTDLYYGYTFGSGTRLTVV.

This clone is a singleton in its sample. The chain carries TRBV21-1 and TRBJ2-5; the table gives TRBD1 as D, unverified against the DNA. TRBV21-1 is listed as a pseudogene. The CDR3 is 13 amino acids. CDR3 sequence reads: CASSNWAQETQYF. CDR3 nucleotide sequence: TGTGCCAGCAGCAATTGGGCGCAAGAGACCCAGTACTTC.